The rows below give T cell receptor beta chains drawn from one sample of a study of CD4 T cells in relation to SARS-CoV-2 and coronaviruses. Assay: immunoSEQ multiplex PCR; the TCRdb copy retains only in-frame clones and omits some. The sample holds some 35,000 clones, roughly 84% seen once. These receptors are not linked to any known antigen. The sequencing sample was made of naive CD4+ T cells from PBMCs, cultured in vitro. The source of these receptors is an adult with COVID-19. Both conserved end residues are part of each CDR3. Fields, in order: D gene, V gene, J gene, clone size, CDR3 protein, CDR3 DNA. A D gene is named only where the DNA matches it firmly. Expanded clones get a size class; other rows say once, few or many, or leave the size out.

NA,TRBV5-1,TRBJ2-1,NA,CASSFGDRVRAGRDNEQFF,TGCGCCAGCAGCTTTGGTGACAGGGTTAGAGCGGGGCGAGACAATGAGCAGTTCTTC
NA,TRBV28,TRBJ1-6,NA,CASSLPNSPLHF,TGTGCCAGCAGTTTACCCAATTCACCCCTCCACTTT
NA,TRBV3-1/TRBV3-2,TRBJ2-3,NA,CASSQESTGRGEDTQYF,TGTGCCAGCAGCCAAGAGTCAACAGGGAGAGGTGAGGATACGCAGTATTTT
NA,TRBV6-5,TRBJ2-3,NA,CASSYRGSSTDTQYF,TGTGCCAGCAGTTACAGGGGATCAAGCACAGATACGCAGTATTTT
NA,TRBV5-4,TRBJ2-3,NA,CASSAGTSPSTDTQYF,TGTGCCAGCAGCGCCGGGACTTCGCCTAGCACAGATACGCAGTATTTT
NA,TRBV7-9,TRBJ2-7,NA,CASSLGQLGAPLSYEQYF,TGTGCCAGCAGCTTAGGGCAACTAGGGGCCCCCCTCTCCTACGAGCAGTACTTC
NA,TRBV4-1,TRBJ1-1,NA,CASSLASSNLNTEAFF,TGCGCCAGCTCCCTCGCGTCCAGTAATCTGAACACTGAAGCTTTCTTT
TRBD1,TRBV11-2,TRBJ1-2,NA,CASIFRGPGGYTF,TGTGCCAGCATCTTCAGGGGGCCGGGGGGCTACACCTTC
NA,TRBV7-3,TRBJ2-3,NA,CASSLIGGVGTDTQYF,TGTGCCAGCAGCTTAATAGGGGGGGTGGGAACAGATACGCAGTATTTT
NA,TRBV6-5,TRBJ2-5,NA,CASSYGGPNEPETQYF,TGTGCCAGCAGTTACGGGGGGCCCAACGAGCCCGAGACCCAGTACTTC
NA,TRBV5-1,TRBJ2-3,NA,CASSLTDTQYF,TGCGCCAGCAGCCTCACAGATACGCAGTATTTT
NA,TRBV2,TRBJ1-3,NA,CASREYSSGNTIYF,TGTGCCAGCAGGGAGTACTCCTCTGGAAACACCATATATTTT
NA,TRBV11-3,TRBJ2-3,NA,CASSLGVLKGDTQYF,TGTGCCAGCAGCTTAGGCGTATTAAAGGGAGATACGCAGTATTTT
NA,TRBV5-1,TRBJ2-2,few,CASSFGRAGGELFF,TGCGCCAGCAGCTTCGGCAGGGCTGGCGGGGAGCTGTTTTTT
TRBD1,TRBV2,TRBJ2-7,NA,CASNPLLGQGVEQYF,TGTGCCAGCAACCCCCTGTTGGGACAGGGTGTCGAGCAGTACTTC
TRBD1,TRBV3-1/TRBV3-2,TRBJ2-7,NA,CASSRQGASYEQYF,TGTGCCAGCAGCCGACAGGGGGCCTCCTACGAGCAGTACTTC
NA,TRBV2,TRBJ2-7,NA,CASSERGAAYEQYF,TGTGCCAGCAGTGAACGGGGGGCGGCCTACGAGCAGTACTTC
TRBD2,TRBV7-2,TRBJ2-7,few,CASRLGGLAGYEQYF,TGTGCCAGCAGGTTAGGGGGTCTAGCGGGCTACGAGCAGTACTTC
TRBD1,TRBV4-3,TRBJ2-7,NA,CASSLGTGGYYEQYF,TGCGCCAGCAGCCTCGGGACAGGGGGGTACTACGAGCAGTACTTC
NA,TRBV6-1,TRBJ2-3,NA,CASSEVWGTDTQYF,TGTGCCAGCAGTGAAGTTTGGGGGACAGATACGCAGTATTTT
TRBD1,TRBV5-1,TRBJ1-1,NA,CASSLVGGQSEAFF,TGCGCCAGCAGCTTGGTGGGGGGACAGTCTGAAGCTTTCTTT
TRBD1,TRBV19,TRBJ1-1,NA,CASRNTGENTEAFF,TGTGCCAGTAGAAACACAGGGGAAAACACTGAAGCTTTCTTT
NA,TRBV29-1,TRBJ1-2,NA,CSVERRGGDYGYTF,TGCAGCGTTGAAAGGAGGGGCGGTGACTATGGCTACACCTTC